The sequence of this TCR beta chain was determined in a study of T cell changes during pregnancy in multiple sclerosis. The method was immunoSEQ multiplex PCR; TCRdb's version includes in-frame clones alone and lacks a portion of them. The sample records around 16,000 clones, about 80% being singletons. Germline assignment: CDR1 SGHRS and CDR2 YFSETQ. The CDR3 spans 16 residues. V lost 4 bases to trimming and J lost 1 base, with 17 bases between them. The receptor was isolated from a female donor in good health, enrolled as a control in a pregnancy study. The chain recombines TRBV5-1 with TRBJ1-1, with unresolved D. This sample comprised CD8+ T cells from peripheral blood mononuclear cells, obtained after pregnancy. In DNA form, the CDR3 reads TGCGCCAGCAGCGCGGATCCTCAGATTAAGAACACTGAAGCTTTCTTT. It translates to CASSADPQIKNTEAFF.